Each of the 32 T cell receptor beta chains below was sequenced from the same sample in a study of T cells in Graves' hyperthyroidism and ophthalmopathy. The investigators amplified TCR beta CDR3 regions from RNA transcripts. The TCR CDR3 was amplified in a first-round RT-PCR using the HTBI primer set. TCRdb passed the multiplex PCR reads through MiXCR, listing each CDR3 protein once. The repertoire holds roughly 740,000 distinct CDR3 sequences, with over 15% as singletons. The source material was blood. These receptors came from a man younger than 35 with Graves' hyperthyroidism.

In this sample, this clonotype turned up many times. This chain links TRBV12-3 or TRBV12-4 with TRBJ2-1, with TRBD1 identical over 7 bases. The CDR3 is 17 amino acids. V shed 2 bases, J shed 5 bases, and the junction held 12 bases outside the gene matches. The CDR3 region is CASSLMTGLIVHNEQFF. The DNA for the CDR3 is TGTGCCAGCAGTTTAATGACAGGGTTAATCGTCCACAATGAGCAGTTCTTC.

The DNA of the CDR3 is TGTGCCAGCAGCTTCAATCACAACACTGAAGCTTTCTTT. Protein product: CASSFNHNTEAFF. The chain combines TRBV7-3 with TRBJ1-1, with D unresolved. Germline V gene lookup returns CDR1 SGHTA and CDR2 FQGTGA. The CDR3 length is 13 residues. V lost 3 bases and J lost 2, with 7 bases in between.

The chain is built from TRBV4-1 and TRBJ2-3, with unresolved D. CDR3 length equals 15 residues. The germline V gene has CDR1 MGHRA and CDR2 YSYEKL. Trimming took 5 bases from V and 3 from J, leaving 15 bases between them. CDR3 nucleotide sequence: TGCGCCAGCAGCGCAGTCGGCTTAATAACAGATACGCAGTATTTT. This gives the protein CASSAVGLITDTQYF.

This clonotype has only a few counts. The V gene is TRBV10-3, the J gene TRBJ1-6; the D gene is possibly TRBD1 (5 bases). Germline CDR1 is ENHRY and CDR2 is SYGVKD. V dropped 2 bases and J dropped 10 bases, with 9 bases sitting between them. The CDR3 sequence is 13 residues long. The CDR3 DNA is TGTGCCATCAGTGAGCAGGGAAAGTCACCCCTCCACTTT. Translated, it gives CAISEQGKSPLHF.

The rearrangement links TRBV6-1 to TRBJ2-2, with D perhaps TRBD1 or TRBD2 (5 bases each). There are 15 residues in the CDR3. Between the trimmed V and J ends, which lost 5 bases and 0 bases, there was a span of 10 bases. Germline V gene sequence: CDR1 MNHNS, CDR2 SASEGT. CDR3 DNA: TGTGCCAGCAGTCTAATGGGGGCGAACACCGGGGAGCTGTTTTTT. This codes for CASSLMGANTGELFF.

This clonotype was seen repeatedly, ten times or more. The rearrangement joins TRBV28 to TRBJ1-2; tentative D call: TRBD1 (6 bases). V lost 6 bases and J 3 bases, leaving 11 bases between the germline ends. The length of the CDR3 is 13 residues. Germline CDR1 reads MDHEN; CDR2 reads SYDVKM. CDR3 DNA sequence: TGTGCCAGCAGGCCCTACAGGGACTATGGCTACACCTTC. This encodes CASRPYRDYGYTF.

In this sample, this clonotype turned up many times. V usage is TRBV15 and J usage is TRBJ2-5, with 7 bases that match TRBD2. V gave up 1 base and J gave up 5 bases; unmatched junction bases: 4. From germline, CDR1 is LNHNV and CDR2 YYDKDF (reference sequence). The length of the CDR3 is 14 residues. Written as DNA, the CDR3 is TGTGCCACCAGCAGAGGGCAGGGAGGGGAGACCCAGTACTTC. Protein product: CATSRGQGGETQYF. The full variable domain, completed using reference TRBV15 and TRBJ2-5, is DAMVIQNPRYQVTQFGKPVTLSCSQTLNHNVMYWYQQKSSQAPKLLFHYYDKDFNNEADTPDNFQSRRPNTSFCFLDIRSPGLGDTAMYLCATSRGQGGETQYFGPGTRLLVL.

V usage is TRBV29-1 and J usage is TRBJ2-2; D might be TRBD1 (6 bases). Germline V CDR1 and CDR2: SQVTM, ANQGSEA. The V and J ends lost 0 bases and 0 bases respectively, with 8 bases between them. The CDR3 runs 15 residues. CDR3 coding DNA: TGCAGCGTTGAAGACAGGACAGCGAACACCGGGGAGCTGTTTTTT. Its translation is CSVEDRTANTGELFF.

This clonotype came up once. A much more abundant neighbour one base away suggests this may be a read error. This chain joins TRBV5-1 and TRBJ2-7, with D possibly TRBD1 on 5 matching bases. The ends were cut back, 4 bases at V and 0 bases at J, with 14 bases in the middle. The CDR3 contains 15 residues. CDR1 is SGHRS, CDR2 YFSETQ, per germline. CDR3: CASSRQTEASYEQYF. The CDR3 DNA is TGCGCCAGCAGCCGACAGACAGAGGCCTCCTACGAGCAGTACTTC.

This clonotype appeared a few times. Germline is not matched at one junction end, which may reflect a read error. V usage is TRBV12-3 or TRBV12-4 and J usage is TRBJ2-7, with TRBD2 matching over 7 bases. The CDR3 has 15 residues. The CDR3 DNA is TGTGCCAGCAGTTTTGGGCTAGCGGATTCCTACGAGCAGCACTTC. It codes for CASSFGLADSYEQHF.

This clonotype was counted many times. This chain joins TRBV28 and TRBJ2-3, with 8 bases aligning to TRBD2. V dropped 8 bases and J dropped 1; count of bases not matched to a gene: 5. Per the germline V gene, CDR1 is MDHEN and CDR2 is SYDVKM. This CDR3 comprises 14 residues. The CDR3 sequence: CASGTSGRTDTQYF. The DNA for the CDR3 is TGTGCCAGCGGTACTAGCGGCCGCACAGATACGCAGTATTTT.

This clonotype was seen more than once but under ten times. The chain carries TRBV7-9 and TRBJ2-2, with D possibly being TRBD1 (6 bases). This CDR3 comprises 14 residues. CDR1 is SEHNR and CDR2 is FQNEAQ in the germline V gene (reference sequence). V lost 2 bases, J lost 7 bases, and 11 bases lay in between. The CDR3 loop is CASSLPQGIGELFF. Here the CDR3 DNA reads TGTGCCAGCAGCTTACCCCAGGGGATCGGGGAGCTGTTTTTT.

The V and J genes are TRBV10-3 and TRBJ2-5; D may match TRBD1 or TRBD2 (5 bases each). V lost 10 bases and J 4 bases, leaving 25 bases between the germline ends. The CDR3 totals 16 residues. Germline V lookup: CDR1 ENHRY, CDR2 SYGVKD. The CDR3 reads CATSPIRQPRGETQYF. As DNA, the CDR3 is TGTGCCACCAGCCCCATTCGACAGCCCCGGGGAGAGACCCAGTACTTC.

This clonotype was counted at least ten times. The gene calls are TRBV28 and TRBJ2-5, with D possibly being TRBD2 (5 bases). Germline-derived CDR1 and CDR2 are MDHEN and SYDVKM. Trimming shortened V by 5 bases and J by 3 bases, and 13 bases separated the two germline ends. This CDR3 region has 14 residues. CDR3 loop: CASSHHRTEETQYF. CDR3 coding DNA: TGTGCCAGCAGTCATCACCGGACTGAAGAGACCCAGTACTTC.

The chain is built from TRBV10-1 and TRBJ2-6, with unresolved D. V lost 4 bases to trimming and J lost 2 bases, with 12 bases between them. CDR1 and CDR2 (germline): WNHNN, SYGVQD (reference sequence). The CDR3 extends over 16 amino acids. The CDR3 loop is CASSGKKGPGANVLTF. CDR3 DNA: TGCGCCAGCAGTGGTAAAAAAGGACCTGGGGCCAACGTCCTGACTTTC.

The sample holds a few counts of this clonotype. This chain links TRBV20-1 with TRBJ2-2, with TRBD1 as a possible D gene (5 bases). Germline loops: CDR1 DFQATT, CDR2 SNEGSKA (reference sequence). The CDR3 runs 15 residues. Trimming stripped 6 bases from V and 2 bases from J, with 16 bases between. CDR3 in DNA: TGCAGTGCGTCCAGACAGCGAATAAACACCGGGGAGCTGTTTTTT. Translating gives CSASRQRINTGELFF.

This clonotype was seen at least ten times. This chain joins TRBV7-9 and TRBJ1-5; perhaps TRBD1 as D (6 bases). CDR3 size: 14 residues. V lost 5 bases and J lost 7, with 15 bases in between. The germline V gene encodes CDR1 SEHNR and CDR2 FQNEAQ (reference sequence). CDR3 coding DNA: TGTGCCAGCAGCCCGACGGGACACGGGCAGCCCCAGCATTTT. Protein sequence: CASSPTGHGQPQHF.

This clonotype was seen repeatedly, ten times or more. The chain employs TRBV2 and TRBJ1-1, with TRBD1 matching 8 bases. Germline V gene lookup returns CDR1 SNHLY and CDR2 FYNNEI. V lost 10 bases, J lost 2 bases, and 12 bases stayed unmatched. This CDR3 contains 15 residues. The CDR3 loop is CATVLLTGANTEAFF. As DNA, the CDR3 is TGTGCCACCGTACTCCTGACAGGGGCCAACACTGAAGCTTTCTTT.

The chain is built from TRBV28 and TRBJ1-5; TRBD1 might be the D (6 bases). Germline values: CDR1 MDHEN, CDR2 SYDVKM. Between the trimmed V and J ends, which lost 10 bases and 5 bases, there was a span of 15 bases. The CDR3 runs 13 residues. CDR3: CATKQGPDQPQHF. The DNA for the CDR3 is TGTGCCACCAAGCAGGGGCCGGATCAGCCCCAGCATTTT.

The chain couples TRBV13 to TRBJ2-7; tentative D call: TRBD1 (6 bases). There are 14 residues in the CDR3. The V end lost 5 bases, the J end lost 5 bases, and 16 bases lay between the germline ends. Germline CDR1 PRHDT, CDR2 FYEKMQ (reference sequence). The CDR3 is CASSQKQGFDEQYF. DNA of the CDR3: TGTGCCAGCAGCCAAAAACAGGGTTTCGACGAGCAGTACTTC.

V usage is TRBV25-1 and J usage is TRBJ1-1; unclear D gene. V shed 3 bases and J shed 0 bases, with 11 bases lying between them. The CDR3 contains 15 residues. Germline assignment: CDR1 MGHDK and CDR2 SYGVNS. Here the CDR3 DNA reads TGTGCCAGCAGTGAGCCAGGTAACATGAACACTGAAGCTTTCTTT. Amino acid sequence: CASSEPGNMNTEAFF.

The gene calls are TRBV19 and TRBJ2-7; no definite D call. V lost 5 bases and J lost 2, with 7 bases in between. The CDR3 spans 12 residues. Per the germline V gene, CDR1 is LNHDA and CDR2 is SQIVND (reference sequence). For the CDR3, the DNA is TGTGCCAGTAGTGGAACTACCTACGAGCAGTACTTC. Translated, it gives CASSGTTYEQYF.

CDR3 region: CASSAWGDRGNQPQHF. In DNA, the CDR3 is TGTGCCAGTAGTGCTTGGGGGGACAGGGGCAATCAGCCCCAGCATTTT. The V and J genes are TRBV19 and TRBJ1-5; TRBD1 matches at 9 bases. The V gene's germline CDR1 is LNHDA and CDR2 SQIVND (reference sequence). This CDR3 region has 16 residues. V was pared by 5 bases and J by 2 bases, with 7 bases of the junction left unmatched. Drawing the rest from reference TRBV19 and TRBJ1-5, the complete variable domain is DGGITQSPKYLFRKEGQNVTLSCEQNLNHDAMYWYRQDPGQGLRLIYYSQIVNDFQKGDIAEGYSVSREKKESFPLTVTSAQKNPTAFYLCASSAWGDRGNQPQHFGDGTRLSIL.

This sequence joins TRBV27 and TRBJ1-2, with 7 bases aligning to TRBD1. This CDR3 spans 14 amino acids. The germline gives CDR1 MNHEY, CDR2 SMNVEV (reference sequence). V gave up 2 bases and J gave up 8 bases; unmatched junction bases: 8. The CDR3 nucleotides read TGTGCCAGCAGTTTAGGCCGGACAGGACGAGGCTACACCTTC. It specifies CASSLGRTGRGYTF.

The chain links TRBV18 to TRBJ2-3; 7 bases align to TRBD2. The V and J ends lost 5 bases and 5 bases, in that order; junction bases with no gene match: 19. This CDR3 contains 18 residues. Germline V lookup: CDR1 KGHSH, CDR2 LQKENI. The DNA of the CDR3 is TGTGCCAGCTCAGCAACTAGTGAGTTTACGGGAGGCGGAGATACGCAGTATTTT. Translation: CASSATSEFTGGGDTQYF. Full variable domain (missing parts from reference TRBV18 and TRBJ2-3): NAGVMQNPRHLVRRRGQEARLRCSPMKGHSHVYWYRQLPEEGLKFMVYLQKENIIDESGMPKERFSAEFPKEGPSILRIQQVVRGDSAAYFCASSATSEFTGGGDTQYFGPGTRLTVL.

The rearrangement joins TRBV7-9 to TRBJ1-1; D is possibly TRBD1 (6 bases). CDR3 length equals 17 residues. The V gene lost 5 bases and the J gene lost 1 base, with 20 bases spanning the gap. CDR1 is SEHNR, CDR2 FQNEAQ, per germline (reference sequence). DNA of the CDR3: TGTGCCAGCAGCCGACTCCCGGGGGCGACGGAGAACACTGAAGCTTTCTTT. Encoded protein: CASSRLPGATENTEAFF.

The table lists this clonotype with many counts. This rearrangement joins TRBV3-1 to TRBJ2-5, with D tentatively TRBD2 (5 bases). Trimming pared 8 bases from V and 2 bases from J, leaving 12 bases between. The germline CDR1 and CDR2 sequences are LGHDT and YNNKEL (reference sequence). This CDR3 region has 13 residues. CDR3 amino acids: CASGEQPQETQYF. As DNA, the CDR3 is TGTGCCAGCGGGGAGCAGCCTCAAGAGACCCAGTACTTC.

The sample holds many counts of this clonotype. The gene calls are TRBV5-1 and TRBJ2-6, with D unclear. Trimming took off 5 bases at V and 0 bases at J, with 9 bases between the two ends. Germline V CDR1 and CDR2: SGHRS, YFSETQ. The CDR3 is 15 amino acids. The CDR3 sequence is CASSSASSGANVLTF. The CDR3 DNA sequence: TGCGCCAGCAGTTCCGCCAGCTCTGGGGCCAACGTCCTGACTTTC. Full variable domain (missing parts from reference TRBV5-1 and TRBJ2-6): KAGVTQTPRYLIKTRGQQVTLSCSPISGHRSVSWYQQTPGQGLQFLFEYFSETQRNKGNFPGRFSGRQFSNSRSEMNVSTLELGDSALYLCASSSASSGANVLTFGAGSRLTVL.

This clonotype was recorded at least ten times. The chain carries TRBV11-1 and TRBJ2-1; TRBD1 is a possible D gene (6 bases). V was pared by 7 bases and J by 0 bases, with 13 bases between. The length of the CDR3 is 15 residues. Germline V gene lookup returns CDR1 SGHAT and CDR2 FQDESV (reference sequence). The CDR3 loop is CASNQGWGSYNEQFF. In DNA, the CDR3 is TGTGCCAGCAACCAGGGGTGGGGCTCCTACAATGAGCAGTTCTTC.

This clonotype occurred many times. The rearrangement links TRBV27 to TRBJ1-1; no reliable D call. Germline V gives CDR1 MNHEY, CDR2 SMNVEV (reference sequence). V shed 0 bases and J shed 0 bases, with 11 bases lying between them. The CDR3 is 16 residues long. The CDR3 loop reads CASSLSVGLMNTEAFF. In DNA form, the CDR3 reads TGTGCCAGCAGTTTATCGGTCGGACTCATGAACACTGAAGCTTTCTTT.

The chain combines TRBV27 with TRBJ1-4; 7 nucleotides agree with TRBD1. The CDR3 contains 15 residues. J was trimmed by 1 base and V by 7 bases; bases with no gene match: 6. Germline V CDR1 and CDR2: MNHEY, SMNVEV (reference sequence). CDR3 bases: TGTGCCAGCACCCGATACAGGGGAACTAATGAAAAACTGTTTTTT. Protein sequence: CASTRYRGTNEKLFF.

V and J are TRBV6-1 and TRBJ2-2; D may be TRBD1 (5 bases). V gave up 3 bases and J gave up 6 bases, with 14 bases separating them. The germline V gene encodes CDR1 MNHNS and CDR2 SASEGT. The CDR3 runs to 15 residues. CDR3 protein: CASSELWGPSGELFF. The CDR3 nucleotides read TGTGCCAGCAGTGAGTTATGGGGCCCGTCCGGGGAGCTGTTTTTT.